This is a list of T cell receptor beta chains from one sample in a study of blood T cell repertoires in COVID-19. Assay used: immunoSEQ multiplex PCR; TCRdb lists only in-frame clones, some missing. The table lists about 220,000 clones, roughly 84% of them singletons. Sequenced: peripheral blood. These TCRs come from a man aged 45-65 years with active or convalescent COVID-19. Both conserved end residues are part of each CDR3. D genes are given only for firm matches. Not all rows give a size; the values are once, few, many and, for expanded clones, a class.

D gene	J gene	V gene	clone size	CDR3 DNA	CDR3 protein
NA	TRBJ1-1	TRBV28	NA	TGTGCCAGCAGTTCCTCTCGGGGGAACACTGAAGCTTTCTTT	CASSSSRGNTEAFF
NA	TRBJ2-2	TRBV5-8	NA	TGTGCCAGCAGCTTGGTGCCAGGCTCCGGGGAGCTGTTTTTT	CASSLVPGSGELFF
TRBD2	TRBJ2-1	TRBV5-4	NA	TGTGCCAGCAGCCTCCCCAAGAGCGGGGACAATGAGCAGTTCTTC	CASSLPKSGDNEQFF
TRBD1	TRBJ1-2	TRBV28	NA	TGTGCCAGCAGTTTGACAGGGGTAAACTATGGCTACACCTTC	CASSLTGVNYGYTF
TRBD1	TRBJ2-2	TRBV4-1	NA	TGCGCCAGCAGCCAAAGACAGGGTGACACCGGGGAGCTGTTTTTT	CASSQRQGDTGELFF
TRBD1	TRBJ1-2	TRBV19	NA	TGTGCCAGTAGTATACCGCCTGGGAATGACAGGGGATCCAACTATGGCTACACCTTC	CASSIPPGNDRGSNYGYTF
TRBD2	TRBJ2-7	TRBV9	NA	TGTGCCAGCAGCCCGGGACTAGCCCGCTTGGAGCAGTACTTC	CASSPGLARLEQYF
TRBD1	TRBJ1-6	TRBV30	NA	TGTGCCTGGAGTGTATTAAGGGGGCGAAGGTCACCCCTCCACTTT	CAWSVLRGRRSPLHF
TRBD1	TRBJ1-2	TRBV28	few	TGTGCCAGCAGTTTTCGCGGGACAGGGGCGGTTGGCTACACCTTC	CASSFRGTGAVGYTF
TRBD1	TRBJ2-1	TRBV7-8	NA	TGTGCCAGCACCTTGCGGTCAGGGGGCTCCTACAATGAGCAGTTCTTC	CASTLRSGGSYNEQFF
NA	TRBJ1-3	TRBV4-1	NA	TGCGCCAGCAGCCGCCGACAAAGCTCTGGAAACACCATATATTTT	CASSRRQSSGNTIYF
NA	TRBJ2-2	TRBV9	NA	TGTGCCAGCAGCCGCGGTACTTACGACACCGGGGAGCTGTTTTTT	CASSRGTYDTGELFF
TRBD1	TRBJ2-3	TRBV5-1	NA	TGCGCCAGCAGCCCAGGACAGGCCTTTGGGACGCAGTATTTT	CASSPGQAFGTQYF
NA	TRBJ1-5	TRBV2	NA	TGTGCCAGCAGCACCGACCGGGCCCCGGGGCAGCCCCAGCATTTT	CASSTDRAPGQPQHF
NA	TRBJ1-4	TRBV4-2	NA	TGTGCCAGCAGCCAAGCGGGGGATAATGAAAAACTGTTTTTT	CASSQAGDNEKLFF
TRBD2	TRBJ2-3	TRBV7-6	NA	TGTGCCAGCAGCTTAGAAGGCGGGGGGCAGCCAGATACGCAGTATTTT	CASSLEGGGQPDTQYF
NA	TRBJ1-6	TRBV6-5	NA	TGTGCCAGCAGTTATGAGGGAGGGAATTCACCCCTCCACTTT	CASSYEGGNSPLHF
TRBD2	TRBJ2-3	TRBV3-1/TRBV3-2	NA	TGTGCCAGCAGCCGGGTAGCGGGGGCCACAGATACGCAGTATTTT	CASSRVAGATDTQYF
NA	TRBJ1-6	TRBV6-2/TRBV6-3	NA	TGTGCCAGCAGCTCGCAGGGCTATAATTCACCCCTCCACTTT	CASSSQGYNSPLHF
TRBD1	TRBJ2-7	TRBV29-1	NA	TGCAGCGTTGTCCGGACAGGGCGCGAGCAGTACTTC	CSVVRTGREQYF
TRBD2	TRBJ2-7	TRBV3-1/TRBV3-2	NA	TGTGCCAGCAGCCAAACTAGCGGGACCTACGAGCAGTACTTC	CASSQTSGTYEQYF
TRBD2	TRBJ2-1	TRBV14	NA	TGTGCCAGCAGCCAAGATTCTAGCGGGGCACATAATTACAATGAGCAGTTCTTC	CASSQDSSGAHNYNEQFF
TRBD2	TRBJ2-3	TRBV14	NA	TGTGCCAGCAGCCCACCGGGACTAATTCCAGATACGCAGTATTTT	CASSPPGLIPDTQYF
NA	TRBJ2-1	TRBV6-2/TRBV6-3	NA	TGTGCCAGCAGCGCGGGGAATCATGAGCAGTTCTTC	CASSAGNHEQFF
NA	TRBJ2-1	TRBV6-5	NA	TGTGCCAGCATCCTAGGACAGCCCGATGAGCAGTTCTTC	CASILGQPDEQFF
TRBD2	TRBJ2-7	TRBV7-9	NA	TGTGCCAGCAGCTTAGTCAGCGGGACCTACGAGCAGTACTTC	CASSLVSGTYEQYF
TRBD1	TRBJ2-2	TRBV5-8	NA	TGTGCCAGCAGCATCGGACAGGGGGACACCGGGGAGCTGTTTTTT	CASSIGQGDTGELFF
TRBD2	TRBJ2-3	TRBV2	NA	TGTGCCAGCAGTGAGCAACTAGCGGGGGCAGATACGCAGTATTTT	CASSEQLAGADTQYF
TRBD1	TRBJ1-1	TRBV10-3	NA	TGTGCCATCGACAGGGGGCCTTCGGGAACTGAAGCTTTCTTT	CAIDRGPSGTEAFF
TRBD1	TRBJ1-5	TRBV19	NA	TGTGCCAGTAGTATCTCGGGACAGGGGGTTGTTAGCAATCAGCCCCAGCATTTT	CASSISGQGVVSNQPQHF
TRBD1	TRBJ1-3	TRBV5-4	NA	TGTGCCAGCAGCTTGGGGGACAGGTCTGGAAACACCATATATTTT	CASSLGDRSGNTIYF
TRBD2	TRBJ2-3	TRBV11-2	few	TGTGCCAGCAGCTTCTTTAGCGGGGCCAAAGTTGATACGCAGTATTTT	CASSFFSGAKVDTQYF